The source of this T cell receptor beta chain is a study of OX40 agonist ivuxolimab in advanced cancers. The CDR3 runs to 13 residues. Trimming took 5 bases from V and 6 from J, leaving 14 bases between them. Germline V gene data show CDR1 as SGHVS and CDR2 as FNYEAQ. The data were produced by immunoSEQ multiplex PCR, yet TCRdb's version contains in-frame clones alone and is incomplete. This sample has some 65,000 clones, with around nine tenths found just once. The rearrangement joins TRBV7-6 to TRBJ2-7; tentatively, D is TRBD1 (5 bases). The sequence came from an adult with an advanced solid tumor such as melanoma, head and neck, liver or kidney cancer. The specimen comprised CD4+ or CD8+ T cells sorted from blood, sampled in a trial of the OX40 agonist ivuxolimab. The CDR3 reads CASSPGKGFEQYF. The CDR3 DNA reads as TGTGCCAGCAGCCCAGGGAAGGGGTTCGAGCAGTACTTC.